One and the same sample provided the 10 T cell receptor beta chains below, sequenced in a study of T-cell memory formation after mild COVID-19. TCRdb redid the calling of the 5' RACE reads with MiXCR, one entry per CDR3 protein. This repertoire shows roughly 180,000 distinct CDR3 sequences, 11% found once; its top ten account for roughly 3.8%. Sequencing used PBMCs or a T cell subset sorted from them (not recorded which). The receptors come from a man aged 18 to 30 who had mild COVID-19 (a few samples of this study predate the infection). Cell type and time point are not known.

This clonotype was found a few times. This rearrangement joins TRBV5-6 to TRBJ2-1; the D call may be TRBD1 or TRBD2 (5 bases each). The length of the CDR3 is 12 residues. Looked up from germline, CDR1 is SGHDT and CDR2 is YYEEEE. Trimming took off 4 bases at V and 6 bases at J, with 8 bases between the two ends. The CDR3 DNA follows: TGTGCCAGCAGCCGGGACGGCAATGAGCAGTTCTTC. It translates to CASSRDGNEQFF.

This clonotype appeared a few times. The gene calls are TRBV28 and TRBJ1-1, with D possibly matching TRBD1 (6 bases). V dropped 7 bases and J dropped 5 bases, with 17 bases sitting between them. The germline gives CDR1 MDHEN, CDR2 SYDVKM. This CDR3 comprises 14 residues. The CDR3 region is CASTRTTGWTEAFF. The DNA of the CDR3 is TGTGCCAGCACCCGGACGACAGGTTGGACTGAAGCTTTCTTT. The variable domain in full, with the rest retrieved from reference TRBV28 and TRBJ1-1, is DVKVTQSSRYLVKRTGEKVFLECVQDMDHENMFWYRQDPGLGLRLIYFSYDVKMKEKGDIPEGYSVSREKKERFSLILESASTNQTSMYLCASTRTTGWTEAFFGQGTRLTVV.

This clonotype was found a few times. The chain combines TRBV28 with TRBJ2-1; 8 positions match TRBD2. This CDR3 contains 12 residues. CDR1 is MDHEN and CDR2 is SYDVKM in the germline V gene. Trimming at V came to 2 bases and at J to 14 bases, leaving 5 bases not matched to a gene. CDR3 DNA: TGTGCCAGCAGTTTAGCTAGCGGGTTTGAGTTCTTC. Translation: CASSLASGFEFF.

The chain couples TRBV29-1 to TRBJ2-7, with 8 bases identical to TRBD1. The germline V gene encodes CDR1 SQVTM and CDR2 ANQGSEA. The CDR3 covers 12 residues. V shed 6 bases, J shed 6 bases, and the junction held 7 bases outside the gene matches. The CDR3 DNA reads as TGCAGCGTCTTCCAGACAGGGGCCGAGCAGTACTTC. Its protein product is CSVFQTGAEQYF.

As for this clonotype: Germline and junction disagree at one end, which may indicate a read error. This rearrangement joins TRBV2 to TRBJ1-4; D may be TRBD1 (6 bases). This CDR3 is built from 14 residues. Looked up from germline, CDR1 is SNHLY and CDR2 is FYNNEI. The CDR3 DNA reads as TGTGCCAGCAGGATCAACAGGGAGAGGAAATTTTGGGATTTT. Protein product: CASRINRERKFWDF.

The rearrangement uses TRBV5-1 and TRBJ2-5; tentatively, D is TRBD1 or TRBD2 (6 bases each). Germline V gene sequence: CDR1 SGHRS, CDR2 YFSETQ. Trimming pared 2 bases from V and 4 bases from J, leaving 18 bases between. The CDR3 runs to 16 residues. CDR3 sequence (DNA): TGCGCCAGCAGCTTAGACCGCCAGGGGCGGGGAGAGACCCAGTACTTC. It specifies CASSLDRQGRGETQYF.

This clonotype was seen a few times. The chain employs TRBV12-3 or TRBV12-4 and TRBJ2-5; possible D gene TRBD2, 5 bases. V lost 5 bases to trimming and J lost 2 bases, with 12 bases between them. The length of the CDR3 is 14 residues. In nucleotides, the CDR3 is TGTGCCAGCAGTCTGGGAGTTACTCAAGAGACCCAGTACTTC. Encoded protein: CASSLGVTQETQYF.

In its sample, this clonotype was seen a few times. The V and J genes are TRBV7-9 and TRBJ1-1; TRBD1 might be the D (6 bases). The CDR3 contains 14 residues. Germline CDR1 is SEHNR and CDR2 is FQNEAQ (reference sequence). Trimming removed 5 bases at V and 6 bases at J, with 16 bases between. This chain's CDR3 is CASSARGDRAEAFF. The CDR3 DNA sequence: TGTGCCAGCAGCGCAAGGGGGGATAGGGCTGAAGCTTTCTTT.

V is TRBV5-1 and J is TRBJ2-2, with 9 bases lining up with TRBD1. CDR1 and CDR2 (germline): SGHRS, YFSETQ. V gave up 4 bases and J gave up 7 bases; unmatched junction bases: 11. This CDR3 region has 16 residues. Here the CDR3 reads CASSPGQGVLVGELFF. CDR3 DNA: TGCGCCAGCAGCCCGGGACAGGGTGTCCTGGTCGGGGAGCTGTTTTTT. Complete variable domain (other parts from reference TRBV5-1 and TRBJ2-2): KAGVTQTPRYLIKTRGQQVTLSCSPISGHRSVSWYQQTPGQGLQFLFEYFSETQRNKGNFPGRFSGRQFSNSRSEMNVSTLELGDSALYLCASSPGQGVLVGELFFGEGSRLTVL.

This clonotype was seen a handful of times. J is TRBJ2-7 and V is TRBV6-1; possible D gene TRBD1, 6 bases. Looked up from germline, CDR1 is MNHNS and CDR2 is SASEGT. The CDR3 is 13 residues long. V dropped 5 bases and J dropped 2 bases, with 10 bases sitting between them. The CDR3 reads CASSQQGTYEQYV. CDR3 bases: TGTGCCAGCAGTCAACAGGGCACCTACGAGCAGTACGTC.